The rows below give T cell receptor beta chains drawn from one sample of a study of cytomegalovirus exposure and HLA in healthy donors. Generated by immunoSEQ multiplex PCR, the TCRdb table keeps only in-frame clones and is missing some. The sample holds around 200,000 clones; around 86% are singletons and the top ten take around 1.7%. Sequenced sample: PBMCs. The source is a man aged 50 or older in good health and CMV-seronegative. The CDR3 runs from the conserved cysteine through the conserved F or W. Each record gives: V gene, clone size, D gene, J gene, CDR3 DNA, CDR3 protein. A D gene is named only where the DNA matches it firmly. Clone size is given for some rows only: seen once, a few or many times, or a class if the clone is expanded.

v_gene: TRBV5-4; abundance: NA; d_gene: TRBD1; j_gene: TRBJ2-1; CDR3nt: TGTGCCAGCAGCCGCCCCGGACAGGGGGCGTATGAGCAGTTCTTC; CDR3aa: CASSRPGQGAYEQFF
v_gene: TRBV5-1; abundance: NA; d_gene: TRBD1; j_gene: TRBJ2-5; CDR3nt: TGCGCCAGCAGCTTGTCCGGGACAGGGATAGAGACCCAGTACTTC; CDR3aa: CASSLSGTGIETQYF
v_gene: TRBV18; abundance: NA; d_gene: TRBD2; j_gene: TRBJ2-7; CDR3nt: TGTGCCAGCTCACCCCCGGGACTAGCGGCGCCTAGCTCCTACGAGCAGTACTTC; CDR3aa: CASSPPGLAAPSSYEQYF
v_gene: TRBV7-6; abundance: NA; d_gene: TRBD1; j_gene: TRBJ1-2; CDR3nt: TGTGCCAGCAGTTCAGGGGGAGGCTATGGCTACACCTTC; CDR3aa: CASSSGGGYGYTF
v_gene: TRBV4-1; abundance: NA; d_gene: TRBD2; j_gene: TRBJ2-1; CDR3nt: TGCGCCAGCAGCCAAGAGGGGACTAGAACCCCCTACAATGAGCAGTTCTTC; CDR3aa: CASSQEGTRTPYNEQFF
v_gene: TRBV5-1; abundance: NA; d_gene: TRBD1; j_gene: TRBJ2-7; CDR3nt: TGCGCCAGCAGCAAGGACAGGGGAGGATCCTACGAGCAGTACTTC; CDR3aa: CASSKDRGGSYEQYF
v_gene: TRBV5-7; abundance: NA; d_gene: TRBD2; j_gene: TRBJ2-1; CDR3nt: TGTGCCAGCAGCTTTACGGGGGGGTCCTACAATGAGCAGTTCTTC; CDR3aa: CASSFTGGSYNEQFF
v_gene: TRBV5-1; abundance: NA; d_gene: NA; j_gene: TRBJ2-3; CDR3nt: TGCGCCAGCCGCGGTGGTCAGCCCCCAGATACGCAGTATTTT; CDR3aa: CASRGGQPPDTQYF
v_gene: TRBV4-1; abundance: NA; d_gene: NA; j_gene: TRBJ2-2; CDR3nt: TGCGCCAGCAGGGGGGGGCAGGGGGCTGGGACCGGGGAGCTGTTTTTT; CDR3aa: CASRGGQGAGTGELFF
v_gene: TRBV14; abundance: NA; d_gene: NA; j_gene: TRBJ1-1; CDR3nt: TGTGCCAGCAGCCAAGATCAGGGGCTTAGCACTGAAGCTTTCTTT; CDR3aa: CASSQDQGLSTEAFF
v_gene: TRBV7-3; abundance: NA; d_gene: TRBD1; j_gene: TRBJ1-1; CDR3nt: TGTGCCAGCAGCTCCCAGGACAGGGGTAACACTGAAGCTTTCTTT; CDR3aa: CASSSQDRGNTEAFF
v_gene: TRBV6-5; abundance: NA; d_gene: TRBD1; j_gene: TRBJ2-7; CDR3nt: TGTGCCAGCAGTTACGGGGACAGGGGGATTTACGAGCAGTACTTC; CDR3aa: CASSYGDRGIYEQYF
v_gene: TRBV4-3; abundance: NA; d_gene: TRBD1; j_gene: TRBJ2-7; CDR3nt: TGCGCCAGCAGCCAAGAACGGCAGGGGGCCTACGAGCAGTACTTC; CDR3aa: CASSQERQGAYEQYF
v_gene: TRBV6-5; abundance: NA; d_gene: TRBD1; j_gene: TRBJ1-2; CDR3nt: TGTGCCAGCAGATACTCTACGGGACAGAACTATGGCTACACCTTC; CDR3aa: CASRYSTGQNYGYTF
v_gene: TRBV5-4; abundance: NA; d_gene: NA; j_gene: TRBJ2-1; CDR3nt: TGTGCCAGCAGCTTGGGGACAGCCCTCAGGGATGAGCAGTTCTTC; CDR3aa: CASSLGTALRDEQFF
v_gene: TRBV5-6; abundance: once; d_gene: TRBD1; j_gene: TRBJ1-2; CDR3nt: TGTGCCAGCAGCCGACGGACAGGGGATTATGGCTACACCTTC; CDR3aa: CASSRRTGDYGYTF
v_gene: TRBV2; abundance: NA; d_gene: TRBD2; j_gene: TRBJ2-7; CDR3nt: TGTGCCAGCACCAGTGTAGCGGGAAGCACAGTGACCTACGAGCAGTACTTC; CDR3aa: CASTSVAGSTVTYEQYF
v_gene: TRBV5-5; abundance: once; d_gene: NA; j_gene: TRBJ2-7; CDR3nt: TGTGCCAGCAGCTCGGCAGGCAGGGCCTACGAGCAGTACTTC; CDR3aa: CASSSAGRAYEQYF
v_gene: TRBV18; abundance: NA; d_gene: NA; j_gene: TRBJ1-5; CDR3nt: TGTGCCAGCTCAGACGGACACACAGGGCCGTTATGGCAGCCCCAGCATTTT; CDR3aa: CASSDGHTGPLWQPQHF
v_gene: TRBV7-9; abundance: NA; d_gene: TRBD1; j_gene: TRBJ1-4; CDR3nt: TGTGCCAGCAGCCCCAGCCGGACAGGGGCTTATGAAAAACTGTTTTTT; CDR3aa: CASSPSRTGAYEKLFF
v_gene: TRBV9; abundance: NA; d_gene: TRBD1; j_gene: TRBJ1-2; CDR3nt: TGTGCCAGCAGCGCCGACAGGGGGCTCAATGGCTACACCTTC; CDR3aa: CASSADRGLNGYTF
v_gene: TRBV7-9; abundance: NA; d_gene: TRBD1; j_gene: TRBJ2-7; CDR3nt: TGTGCCAGCAGCCCGAGACAGGGGCCGGACGAGCAGTACTTC; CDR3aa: CASSPRQGPDEQYF
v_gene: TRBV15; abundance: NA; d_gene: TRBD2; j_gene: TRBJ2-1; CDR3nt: TGTGCCACCAGCAGAGAAGGTAGCGGGAGAGGTCTCTACAATGAGCAGTTCTTC; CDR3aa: CATSREGSGRGLYNEQFF
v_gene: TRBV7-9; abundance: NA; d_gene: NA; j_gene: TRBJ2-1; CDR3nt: TGTGCCAGCAGGGAGGTCGGGGGGCCCAATGAGCAGTTCTTC; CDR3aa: CASREVGGPNEQFF
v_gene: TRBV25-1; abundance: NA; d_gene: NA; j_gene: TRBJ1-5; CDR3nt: TGTGCCAGCAGCCAGGGGTCGGGTAGCAATCAGCCCCAGCATTTT; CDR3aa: CASSQGSGSNQPQHF
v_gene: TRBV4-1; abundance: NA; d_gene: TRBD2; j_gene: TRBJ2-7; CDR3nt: TGCGCCAGCAGCCAAGATCCGGGAGGTAGCTCCTACGAGCAGTACTTC; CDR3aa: CASSQDPGGSSYEQYF
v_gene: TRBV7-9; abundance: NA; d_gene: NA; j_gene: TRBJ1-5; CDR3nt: TGTGCCAGCAGCTTAGGGGCAGGGAGCAATCAGCCCCAGCATTTT; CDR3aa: CASSLGAGSNQPQHF
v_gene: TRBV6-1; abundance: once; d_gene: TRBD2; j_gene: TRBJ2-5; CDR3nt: TGTGCCAGCAGGGGACTAGCGGGAGGGCGGGAGACCCAGTACTTC; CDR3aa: CASRGLAGGRETQYF
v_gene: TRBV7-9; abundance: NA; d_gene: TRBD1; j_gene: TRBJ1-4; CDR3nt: TGTTCCAGCAGCTTAAAGGGGGCGGCTAATGAAAAACTGTTTTTT; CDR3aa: CSSSLKGAANEKLFF
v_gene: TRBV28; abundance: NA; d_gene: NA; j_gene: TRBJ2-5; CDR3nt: TGTGCCAGCAATCAGGGGAACCAAGAGACCCAGTACTTC; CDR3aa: CASNQGNQETQYF
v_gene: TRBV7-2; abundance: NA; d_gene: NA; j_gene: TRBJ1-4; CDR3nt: TGTGCCAGCAGCTTAGCACAGGCAACTAATGAAAAACTGTTTTTT; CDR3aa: CASSLAQATNEKLFF
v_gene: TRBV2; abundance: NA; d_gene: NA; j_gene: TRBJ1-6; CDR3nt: TGTGCCAGCAGAATACAGGGCCCCCTCCACTTT; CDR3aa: CASRIQGPLHF
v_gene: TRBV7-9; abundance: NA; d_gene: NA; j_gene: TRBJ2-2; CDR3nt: TGTGCCAGCAGCTTCCCGGGTCAGGGCGGGGAGCTGTTTTTT; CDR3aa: CASSFPGQGGELFF
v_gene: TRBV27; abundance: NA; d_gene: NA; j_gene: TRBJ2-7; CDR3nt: TGTGCCAGCAGTTCCTCTGGACAGCCCTACGAGCAGTACTTC; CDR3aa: CASSSSGQPYEQYF
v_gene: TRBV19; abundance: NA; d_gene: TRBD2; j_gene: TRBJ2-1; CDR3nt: TGTGCCAGTAGTCCTCGGACTAGCAACTATGAGCAGTTCTTC; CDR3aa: CASSPRTSNYEQFF
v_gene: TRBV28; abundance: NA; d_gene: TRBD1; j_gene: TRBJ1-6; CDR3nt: TGTGCCACCTCTTCTGGGGACAGGGTGTCACCCCTCCACTTT; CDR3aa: CATSSGDRVSPLHF
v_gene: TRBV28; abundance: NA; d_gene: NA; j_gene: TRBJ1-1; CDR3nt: TGTGCCAGCAGGTCGGCTGGGGGGACTGAAGCTTTCTTT; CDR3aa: CASRSAGGTEAFF
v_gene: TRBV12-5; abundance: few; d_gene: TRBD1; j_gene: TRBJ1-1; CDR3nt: TGTGCTAGTGGACTGGGACAGATGAACACTGAAGCTTTCTTT; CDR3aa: CASGLGQMNTEAFF
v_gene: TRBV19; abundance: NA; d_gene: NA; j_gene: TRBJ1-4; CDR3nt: TGTGCCAGTAGTATAGCGGCACGGGTAAATGAAAAACTGTTTTTT; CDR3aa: CASSIAARVNEKLFF